These 18 T cell receptor beta chains were all obtained from the same sample, sequenced in a study of shared T cell receptors in the human thymus (dated by TCRdb to the early 2020s). Preparation of the library involved the immunoSEQ multiplex PCR assay. TCRdb holds this immuneACCESS table with in-frame rearrangements only. Some clones are missing; in checked studies, unresolved V genes explain under half, and the rest has no known cause. The sample yields hundreds of thousands of clones; approximately 80% were counted once. The ten largest clonotypes hold 0.013% of the sample. The same sample was also used in a study of human thymus T cells.

Sequencing used thymocytes. These receptors came from a boy younger than two with a congenital heart defect. Donor details come from another sample of the same person, matched by shared clones.

The chain employs TRBV6-1 and TRBJ2-1; the match to TRBD2 covers 7 bases. Unmatched junction bases numbered 9, after V lost 8 bases and J lost 5 bases. The length of the CDR3 is 14 residues. Looked up from germline, CDR1 is MNHNS and CDR2 is SASEGT. As DNA, the CDR3 is TGTGCCAGCTACTTAGCGGGCCCGCACAATGAGCAGTTCTTC. As protein: CASYLAGPHNEQFF.

CDR3 sequence reads: CASNEWTGSYEQYF. In DNA, the CDR3 is TGTGCCAGCAATGAATGGACAGGTTCCTACGAGCAGTACTTC. The chain joins TRBV7-2 to TRBJ2-7; 7 nucleotides align to TRBD1. The length of the CDR3 is 14 residues. CDR1 is SGHTA and CDR2 is FQGNSA in the germline V gene. The J segment lost 1 base and the V segment lost 7 bases, leaving 7 bases of the junction unmatched.

This clone was counted a few times. The V call is TRBV16, the J call TRBJ2-1, with a weak D call TRBD1 (5 bases). The germline V and J ends were trimmed by 4 bases and 6 bases, with 10 bases remaining between them. Germline loops: CDR1 KGHSY, CDR2 FQNENV. This CDR3 contains 13 residues. Here the CDR3 reads CASSPSRVNEQFF. In DNA, the CDR3 is TGTGCCAGCAGCCCGTCCAGGGTCAATGAGCAGTTCTTC.

V is TRBV7-6 and J is TRBJ2-3; TRBD2 aligns across 7 bases. The trim removed 5 bases at V and 1 base at J, leaving 12 bases unmatched. In germline, CDR1 is SGHVS, CDR2 FNYEAQ. This CDR3 spans 17 amino acids. This CDR3 reads CASSPSLEAGGTDTQYF. The CDR3 DNA reads as TGTGCCAGCAGCCCTTCACTGGAGGCGGGGGGCACAGATACGCAGTATTTT.

This clone was observed a single time. The chain employs TRBV5-6 and TRBJ1-3, with a possible D match to TRBD1 (6 bases). The germline V gene encodes CDR1 SGHDT and CDR2 YYEEEE. The CDR3 runs 17 residues. With 2 bases removed from V and 0 bases from J, the gap between germline ends came to 15 bases. In DNA form, the CDR3 reads TGTGCCAGCAGCTTAGGGGGGGGAGACACCTCTGGAAACACCATATATTTT. Its protein is CASSLGGGDTSGNTIYF.

This chain uses TRBV7-8 with TRBJ1-2, with a possible D match to TRBD1 (6 bases). V was clipped by 5 bases and J by 4 bases, with 23 bases between them. Germline V lookup: CDR1 SGHVS, CDR2 FQNEAQ. The CDR3 runs to 17 residues. CDR3 sequence: CASSIMGGQGDAYGYTF. CDR3 nucleotide sequence: TGTGCCAGCAGCATCATGGGGGGGCAGGGAGACGCCTATGGCTACACCTTC.

This chain uses TRBV15 with TRBJ2-7; 10 positions match TRBD2. Losses at the gene ends were 3 bases for V and 3 bases for J; bases not matched to a gene: 14. This CDR3 spans 18 amino acids. The V gene's germline CDR1 is LNHNV and CDR2 YYDKDF (reference sequence). DNA for the CDR3: TGTGCCACCAGCAGGCCCGGGACTAGCGCGAAGGGGGTCTACGAGCAGTACTTC. It yields the protein CATSRPGTSAKGVYEQYF. Variable domain in full (rest from reference TRBV15 and TRBJ2-7): DAMVIQNPRYQVTQFGKPVTLSCSQTLNHNVMYWYQQKSSQAPKLLFHYYDKDFNNEADTPDNFQSRRPNTSFCFLDIRSPGLGDTAMYLCATSRPGTSAKGVYEQYFGPGTRLTVT.

The chain has TRBV10-1 and TRBJ2-1; 8 bases fit TRBD2. Germline loops: CDR1 WNHNN, CDR2 SYGVQD (reference sequence). With V trimmed by 7 bases and J by 2 bases, 19 bases remained unmatched. CDR3 length: 19 amino acids. CDR3 sequence: CASTHVGGEFSGTYNEQFF. The CDR3 DNA reads as TGCGCCAGCACCCACGTAGGAGGCGAGTTTAGCGGGACCTACAATGAGCAGTTCTTC.

This sequence joins TRBV7-9 and TRBJ2-7; possibly TRBD1 for D (6 bases). The germline V gene encodes CDR1 SEHNR and CDR2 FQNEAQ (reference sequence). V lost 6 bases and J 5 bases, leaving 26 bases between the germline ends. The CDR3 is 17 residues long. The CDR3 nucleotides read TGTGCCAGCAGTCCCATACCGGGACACCTAAAGCCCGACGAGCAGTACTTC. Its translation: CASSPIPGHLKPDEQYF.

This rearrangement joins TRBV20-1 to TRBJ2-7; TRBD2 aligns across 11 bases. Germline assignment: CDR1 DFQATT and CDR2 SNEGSKA (reference sequence). V was pared by 7 bases and J by 6 bases, with 2 bases of the junction left unmatched. The CDR3 sequence is 11 residues long. The CDR3 DNA reads as TGCAGTGTAGGACTAGCGGGCGAGCAGTACTTC. This encodes CSVGLAGEQYF.

This chain joins TRBV7-9 and TRBJ2-1; 11 nucleotides match TRBD2. The CDR3 is made up of 19 amino acids. CDR1 SEHNR and CDR2 FQNEAQ come from the germline V gene (reference sequence). With V trimmed by 7 bases and J by 1 base, 15 bases remained unmatched. The CDR3 protein is CASIDATSGEGSSYNEQFF. The CDR3 DNA is TGTGCCAGCATCGATGCGACTAGCGGGGAGGGGTCTTCCTACAATGAGCAGTTCTTC.

Details on this clone: Other DNA sequences in the sample encode the same CDR3. CDR3 in amino acids: CASSLRGYEQYF. CDR3 DNA: TGTGCCAGCAGTTTAAGGGGCTACGAGCAGTACTTC. This sequence joins TRBV27 and TRBJ2-7; TRBD1 might be the D (5 bases). Trimming shortened V by 2 bases and J by 3 bases, and 5 bases separated the two germline ends. Germline-derived CDR1 and CDR2 are MNHEY and SMNVEV (reference sequence). This CDR3 has 12 amino acids.

The chain links TRBV4-1 to TRBJ2-3; 11 bases align to TRBD1. Germline V gives CDR1 MGHRA, CDR2 YSYEKL. V trimming: 4 bases; J trimming: 3 bases; junction bases outside the gene matches: 9. There are 17 residues in the CDR3. CDR3 sequence reads: CASSLLGQGAKTDTQYF. In nucleotides, the CDR3 is TGCGCCAGCAGCCTTCTCGGACAGGGGGCTAAGACAGATACGCAGTATTTT.

The chain has TRBV14 and TRBJ2-7, with 8 bases lining up with TRBD2. The V and J ends lost 1 base and 6 bases, in that order; junction bases with no gene match: 17. The CDR3 loop spans 18 amino acids. Germline CDR1 reads SGHDN; CDR2 reads FVKESK. The DNA of the CDR3 is TGTGCCAGCAGCCAAGTCGGTCTGGATGGGCGGGAGGTTCGCGAGCAGTACTTC. The encoded protein is CASSQVGLDGREVREQYF.

V usage is TRBV29-1 and J usage is TRBJ2-3; TRBD2 might be the D (5 bases). V shed 7 bases and J shed 2 bases, with 16 bases lying between them. Germline V CDR1 and CDR2: SQVTM, ANQGSEA. This CDR3 has 14 amino acids. The chain's CDR3 is CSDGPRGSTDTQYF. The CDR3 DNA reads as TGCAGCGACGGACCACGGGGATCCACAGATACGCAGTATTTT.

The chain combines TRBV19 with TRBJ2-7; weak D call: TRBD1 (6 bases). With 2 bases removed from V and 5 bases from J, the gap between germline ends came to 10 bases. CDR1 and CDR2 (germline): LNHDA, SQIVND (reference sequence). This CDR3 comprises 13 residues. In DNA, the CDR3 is TGTGCCAGTAGTATACAGGGGACGGACGAGCAGTACTTC. Translated, it gives CASSIQGTDEQYF.

V and J are TRBV10-3 and TRBJ2-7, with 9 bases fitting TRBD2. The J segment lost 4 bases and the V segment lost 6 bases, leaving 10 bases of the junction unmatched. This CDR3 comprises 15 residues. In germline, CDR1 is ENHRY, CDR2 SYGVKD. CDR3 amino acids: CAIRPSGTADYEQYF. In DNA form, the CDR3 reads TGTGCCATCAGGCCTAGCGGGACAGCCGATTACGAGCAGTACTTC.

This clone was recorded only once. This chain connects TRBV21-1 to TRBJ1-2. TRBV21-1 represents a pseudogene. The CDR3 length is 18 residues. CDR3 sequence reads: CASSKERCARIPNYGYTF. CDR3 bases: TGTGCCAGCAGCAAAGAAAGGTGCGCTAGGATCCCAAACTATGGCTACACCTTC.